The next 11 T cell receptor beta chains were all read from a single sample in a study of T cells in Graves' hyperthyroidism and ophthalmopathy. Amplification yielded TCR beta CDR3 regions, with RNA transcripts as the source. HTBI primers were the set used in a first-round RT-PCR of the TCR CDR3. TCRdb passed the multiplex PCR reads through MiXCR, listing each CDR3 protein once. In the table there are under 550,000 distinct CDR3 sequences, just under 20% of which are singletons. Sequences were obtained from blood. All receptors come from a middle-aged man with Graves' ophthalmopathy.

This clonotype was found a few times. This chain links TRBV28 with TRBJ2-1; D may correspond to TRBD1 or TRBD2 (5 bases each). From germline, CDR1 is MDHEN and CDR2 SYDVKM. V lost 8 bases, J lost 8 bases, and 19 bases lay in between. The CDR3 is made up of 14 amino acids. CDR3: CASLPGQVGDEQFF. The CDR3 coding sequence is TGTGCCAGCTTACCGGGGCAGGTCGGCGATGAGCAGTTCTTC.

Many counts were recorded for this clonotype. The chain carries TRBV2 and TRBJ2-3; TRBD2 might be the D (6 bases). The CDR3 contains 15 residues. Trimming left V 4 bases short and J 5 bases short, with 16 bases between. Germline V gene data show CDR1 as SNHLY and CDR2 as FYNNEI. The CDR3: CASSGRDSRGDTQYF. The CDR3 DNA sequence: TGTGCCAGCAGTGGCCGGGACTCCCGAGGAGATACGCAGTATTTT.

V gene TRBV6-2 or TRBV6-3 combines with J gene TRBJ1-2; D unresolved. This CDR3 is 12 amino acids long. CDR1 is MNHEY, CDR2 SVGEGT, per germline. Trimming took off 3 bases at V and 4 bases at J, with 6 bases between the two ends. The CDR3 here is CASSYLSYGYTF. The CDR3 region has the DNA TGTGCCAGCAGTTATTTAAGCTATGGCTACACCTTC.

This clonotype came up once. The chain recombines TRBV5-6 with TRBJ1-5; TRBD1 agrees at 12 bases. V lost 3 bases to trimming and J lost 6 bases; unmatched junction nucleotides: 7. The V gene's germline CDR1 is SGHDT and CDR2 YYEEEE. The CDR3 has 16 amino acids. The CDR3 sequence is CASSSAGTGGSQPQHF. CDR3 nucleotides: TGTGCCAGCAGCTCGGCCGGGACAGGGGGCTCTCAGCCCCAGCATTTT.

This clonotype was counted many times. This chain connects TRBV7-9 to TRBJ2-5; 12 nucleotides align to TRBD2. Germline V gives CDR1 SEHNR, CDR2 FQNEAQ (reference sequence). The ends lost 3 bases at V and 2 bases at J; junction bases unmatched: 10. The CDR3 is made up of 18 amino acids. CDR3 amino acids: CASSFPKRLAGEQETQYF. Written as DNA, the CDR3 is TGTGCCAGCAGCTTCCCCAAACGACTAGCGGGGGAGCAAGAGACCCAGTACTTC.

CDR3 region: CASSLGGLGGQPQHF. The CDR3 DNA reads as TGCGCCAGCAGCTTGGGTGGGCTAGGGGGTCAGCCCCAGCATTTT. The chain combines TRBV5-1 with TRBJ1-5, with D perhaps matching TRBD1 (6 bases). The ends were cut back, 0 bases at V and 6 bases at J, with 13 bases in the middle. CDR1 and CDR2 (germline): SGHRS, YFSETQ. The CDR3 contains 15 residues.

As concerns this clonotype: At one boundary the junction diverges from the germline segment, which might be a read error. This chain links TRBV11-3 with TRBJ2-3; 9 positions agree with TRBD1. The CDR3 runs 15 residues. Germline loops: CDR1 SGHNT, CDR2 YENEEA. The CDR3 coding sequence is TGTGCCAGCAGCTTAGGGGGACAGGGAATAGATACACAGTATTTT. Protein sequence: CASSLGGQGIDTQYF.

The chain employs TRBV9 and TRBJ2-5; D uncertain. CDR1 is SGDLS and CDR2 is YYNGEE in the germline V gene. The CDR3 totals 13 residues. With 4 bases removed from V and 4 bases from J, the gap between germline ends came to 11 bases. The CDR3 loop reads CASSPTPRETQYF. CDR3 DNA sequence: TGTGCCAGCAGCCCGACACCCCGAGAGACCCAGTACTTC.

This clonotype was picked up many times. The chain combines TRBV11-3 with TRBJ2-1; D unresolved. V dropped 2 bases and J dropped 0 bases, with 8 bases sitting between them. Germline V lookup: CDR1 SGHNT, CDR2 YENEEA. CDR3 length: 15 residues. CDR3 nucleotide sequence: TGTGCCAGCAGCTTACGGCAGAGCTCCTACAATGAGCAGTTCTTC. It translates to CASSLRQSSYNEQFF.

This clonotype has just a few counts. The chain has TRBV27 and TRBJ1-1; 8 nucleotides match TRBD1. The J segment lost 3 bases and the V segment lost 7 bases, leaving 10 bases of the junction unmatched. The CDR3 has 15 residues. The V gene's germline CDR1 is MNHEY and CDR2 SMNVEV (reference sequence). CDR3 residues: CASKLGTGSDTEAFF. CDR3 nucleotide sequence: TGTGCCAGCAAACTCGGGACAGGATCGGACACTGAAGCTTTCTTT.

The chain uses TRBV6-1 and TRBJ1-2; D call uncertain. Germline values: CDR1 MNHNS, CDR2 SASEGT. The CDR3 sequence is 12 residues long. V lost 6 bases, J lost 8 bases, and 13 bases lay in between. This CDR3 reads CASRSREAGYTF. CDR3 DNA sequence: TGTGCCAGCAGAAGCCGTGAAGCCGGCTACACCTTC.